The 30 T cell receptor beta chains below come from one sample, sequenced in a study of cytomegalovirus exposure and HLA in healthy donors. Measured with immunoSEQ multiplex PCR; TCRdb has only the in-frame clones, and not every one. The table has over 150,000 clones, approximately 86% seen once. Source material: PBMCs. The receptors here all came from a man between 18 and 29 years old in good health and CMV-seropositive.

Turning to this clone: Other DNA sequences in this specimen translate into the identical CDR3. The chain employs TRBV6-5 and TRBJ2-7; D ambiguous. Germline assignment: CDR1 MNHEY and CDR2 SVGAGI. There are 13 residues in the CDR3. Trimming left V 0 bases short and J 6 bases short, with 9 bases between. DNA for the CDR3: TGTGCCAGCAGTTACTCTGGCCGAGGCGAGCAGTACTTC. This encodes CASSYSGRGEQYF.

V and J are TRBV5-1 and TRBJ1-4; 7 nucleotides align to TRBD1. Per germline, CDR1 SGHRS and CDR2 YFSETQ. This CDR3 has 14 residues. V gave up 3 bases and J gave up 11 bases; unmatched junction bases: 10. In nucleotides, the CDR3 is TGCGCCAGCAGCTGGCCGGGACAGAACTCCAAACTGTTTTTT. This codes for CASSWPGQNSKLFF.

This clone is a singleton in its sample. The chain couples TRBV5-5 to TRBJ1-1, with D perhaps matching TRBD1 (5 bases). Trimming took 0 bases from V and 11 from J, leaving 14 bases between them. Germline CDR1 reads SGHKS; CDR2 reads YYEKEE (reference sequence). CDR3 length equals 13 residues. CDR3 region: CASSLAGSRVAFF. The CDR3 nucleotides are TGTGCCAGCAGCTTGGCCGGATCCAGGGTTGCTTTCTTT.

CDR3 protein: CASSRFSNREGAAQYF. In DNA form, the CDR3 reads TGTGCCAGCAGCCGTTTCAGCAACAGGGAAGGGGCCGCGCAGTACTTC. This chain connects TRBV7-9 to TRBJ2-7; the D gene is possibly TRBD1 (6 bases). The CDR3 spans 16 residues. Germline CDR1 reads SEHNR; CDR2 reads FQNEAQ (reference sequence). The V end lost 5 bases, the J end lost 9 bases, and 26 bases lay between the germline ends.

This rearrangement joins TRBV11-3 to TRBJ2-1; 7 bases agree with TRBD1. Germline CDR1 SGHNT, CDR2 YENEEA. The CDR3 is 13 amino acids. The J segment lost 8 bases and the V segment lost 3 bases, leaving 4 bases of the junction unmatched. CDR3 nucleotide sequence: TGTGCCAGCAGCTTTCTCGACAGGGATGAGCAGTTCTTC. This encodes CASSFLDRDEQFF.

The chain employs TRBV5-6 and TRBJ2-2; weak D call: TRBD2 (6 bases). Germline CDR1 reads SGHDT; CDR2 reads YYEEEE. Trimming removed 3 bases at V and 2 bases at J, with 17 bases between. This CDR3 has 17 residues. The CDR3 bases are TGTGCCAGCAGCTCCCCAGTGGTAGCGGCTAACACCGGGGAGCTGTTTTTT. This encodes CASSSPVVAANTGELFF.

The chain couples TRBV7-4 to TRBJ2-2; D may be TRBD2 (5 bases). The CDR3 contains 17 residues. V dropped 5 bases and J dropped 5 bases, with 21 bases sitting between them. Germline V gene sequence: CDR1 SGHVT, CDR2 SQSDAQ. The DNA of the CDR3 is TGTGCCAGCAGCCCAATCTCACCGATCACGGGGACCGGGGAGCTGTTTTTT. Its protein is CASSPISPITGTGELFF.

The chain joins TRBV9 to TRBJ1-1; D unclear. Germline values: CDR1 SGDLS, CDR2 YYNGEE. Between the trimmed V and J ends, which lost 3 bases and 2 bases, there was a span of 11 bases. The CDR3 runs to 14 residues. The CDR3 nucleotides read TGTGCCAGCAGCGCCCTCCCCCCTAACACTGAAGCTTTCTTT. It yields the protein CASSALPPNTEAFF.

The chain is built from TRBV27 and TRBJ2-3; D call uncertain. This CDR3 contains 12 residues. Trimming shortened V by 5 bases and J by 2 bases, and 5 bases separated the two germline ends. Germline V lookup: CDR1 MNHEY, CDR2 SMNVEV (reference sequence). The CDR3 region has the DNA TGTGCCAGCAGTCCCTCCACAGATACGCAGTATTTT. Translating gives CASSPSTDTQYF.

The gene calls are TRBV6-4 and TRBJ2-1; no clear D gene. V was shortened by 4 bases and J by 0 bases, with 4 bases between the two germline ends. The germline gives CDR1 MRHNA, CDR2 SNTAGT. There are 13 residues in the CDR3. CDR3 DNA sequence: TGTGCCAGCAGTGCTAGCTCCTACAATGAGCAGTTCTTC. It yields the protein CASSASSYNEQFF.

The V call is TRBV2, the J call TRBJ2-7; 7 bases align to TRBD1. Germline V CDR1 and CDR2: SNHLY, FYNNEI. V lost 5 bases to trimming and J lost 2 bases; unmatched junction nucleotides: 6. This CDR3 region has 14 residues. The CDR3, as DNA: TGTGCCAGCAGTCTGGGGACAGAAACCTACGAGCAGTACTTC. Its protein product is CASSLGTETYEQYF.

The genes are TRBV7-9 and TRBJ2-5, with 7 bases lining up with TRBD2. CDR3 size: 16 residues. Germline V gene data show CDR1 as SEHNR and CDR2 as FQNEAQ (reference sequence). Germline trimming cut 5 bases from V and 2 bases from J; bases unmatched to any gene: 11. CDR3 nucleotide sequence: TGTGCCAGCAGCCGGTTCCAGGACGGGGGGCAAGAGACCCAGTACTTC. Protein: CASSRFQDGGQETQYF.

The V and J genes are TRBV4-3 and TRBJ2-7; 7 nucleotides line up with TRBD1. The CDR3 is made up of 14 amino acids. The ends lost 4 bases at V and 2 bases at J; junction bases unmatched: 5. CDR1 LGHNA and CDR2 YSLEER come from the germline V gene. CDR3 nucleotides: TGCGCCAGCAGCCCCCGGGACAGTCCCTACGAGCAGTACTTC. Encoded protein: CASSPRDSPYEQYF.

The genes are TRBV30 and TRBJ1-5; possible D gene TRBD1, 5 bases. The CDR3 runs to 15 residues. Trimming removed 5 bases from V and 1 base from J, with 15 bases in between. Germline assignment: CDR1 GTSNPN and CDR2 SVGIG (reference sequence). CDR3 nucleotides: TGTGCCTGGGATCACCAGGGTACAAGCAATCAGCCCCAGCATTTT. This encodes CAWDHQGTSNQPQHF. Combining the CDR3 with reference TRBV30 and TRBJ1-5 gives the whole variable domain SQTIHQWPATLVQPVGSPLSLECTVEGTSNPNLYWYRQAAGRGLQLLFYSVGIGQISSEVPQNLSASRPQDRQFILSSKKLLLSDSGFYLCAWDHQGTSNQPQHFGDGTRLSIL.

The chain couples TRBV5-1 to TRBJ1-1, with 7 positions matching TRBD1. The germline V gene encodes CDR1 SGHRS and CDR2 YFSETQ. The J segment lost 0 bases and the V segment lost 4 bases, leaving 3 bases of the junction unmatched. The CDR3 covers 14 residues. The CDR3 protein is CASSRGQMNTEAFF. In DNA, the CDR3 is TGCGCCAGCAGCCGGGGACAGATGAACACTGAAGCTTTCTTT.

The CDR3 reads CASSYSGQLTDTQYF. The CDR3 DNA follows: TGTGCCAGCAGTTACTCGGGACAGCTCACAGATACGCAGTATTTT. This chain connects TRBV6-5 to TRBJ2-3; 7 bases are shared with TRBD1. J gave up 2 bases and V 0 bases, and 2 bases lay outside the gene matches. Germline lookup yields CDR1 MNHEY and CDR2 SVGAGI. The CDR3 has 15 amino acids.

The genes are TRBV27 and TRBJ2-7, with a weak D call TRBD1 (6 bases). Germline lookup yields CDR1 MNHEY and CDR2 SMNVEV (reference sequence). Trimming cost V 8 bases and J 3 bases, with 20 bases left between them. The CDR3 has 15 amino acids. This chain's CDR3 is CASGYPTGTFYEQYF. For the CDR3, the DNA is TGTGCCAGCGGTTACCCCACAGGGACATTCTACGAGCAGTACTTC.

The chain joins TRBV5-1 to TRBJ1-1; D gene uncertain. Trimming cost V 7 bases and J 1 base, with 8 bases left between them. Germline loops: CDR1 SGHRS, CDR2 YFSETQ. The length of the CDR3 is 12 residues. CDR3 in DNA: TGCGCCAGCGGAGACTGGAACACTGAAGCTTTCTTT. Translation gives CASGDWNTEAFF.

The CDR3 nucleotides are TGTGCCAGCAGCTTAGGGCATTTCACTAGCGGGACTCAAGAGACCCAGTACTTC. Its translation: CASSLGHFTSGTQETQYF. V usage is TRBV7-9 and J usage is TRBJ2-5; 10 bases align to TRBD2. CDR1 and CDR2 from the germline V gene are SEHNR and FQNEAQ (reference sequence). The V segment lost 1 base and the J segment 2 bases; nucleotides outside the gene matches: 10. This CDR3 spans 18 amino acids.

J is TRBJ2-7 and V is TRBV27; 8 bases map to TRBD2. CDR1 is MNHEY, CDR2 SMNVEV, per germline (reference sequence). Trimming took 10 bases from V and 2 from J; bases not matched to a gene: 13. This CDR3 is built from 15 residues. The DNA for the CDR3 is TGTGCCACCCGGGGGGGCAATACAACCCCCTACGAGCAGTACTTC. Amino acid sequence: CATRGGNTTPYEQYF.

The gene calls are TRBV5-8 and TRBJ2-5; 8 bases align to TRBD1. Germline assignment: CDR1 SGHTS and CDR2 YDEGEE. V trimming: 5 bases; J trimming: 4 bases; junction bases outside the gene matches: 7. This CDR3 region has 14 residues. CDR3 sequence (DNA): TGTGCCAGCAGTATCGGACAGGGCCTAGAGACCCAGTACTTC. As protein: CASSIGQGLETQYF. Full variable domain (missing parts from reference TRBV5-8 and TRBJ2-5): EAGVTQSPTHLIKTRGQQATLRCSPISGHTSVYWYQQALGLGLQFLLWYDEGEERNRGNFPPRFSGRQFPNYSSELNVNALELEDSALYLCASSIGQGLETQYFGPGTRLLVL.

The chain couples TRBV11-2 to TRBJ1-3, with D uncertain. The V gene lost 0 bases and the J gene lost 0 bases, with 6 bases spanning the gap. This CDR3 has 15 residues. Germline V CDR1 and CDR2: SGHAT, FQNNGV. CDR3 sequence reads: CASSLDLSSGNTIYF. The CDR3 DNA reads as TGTGCCAGCAGCTTAGACCTCTCCTCTGGAAACACCATATATTTT.

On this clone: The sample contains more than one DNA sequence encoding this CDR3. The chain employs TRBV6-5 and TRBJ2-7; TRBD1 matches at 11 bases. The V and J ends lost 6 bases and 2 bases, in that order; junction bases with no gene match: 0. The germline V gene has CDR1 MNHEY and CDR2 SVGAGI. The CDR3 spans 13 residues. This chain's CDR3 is CASRDRGPYEQYF. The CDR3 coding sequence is TGTGCCAGCAGGGACAGGGGGCCCTACGAGCAGTACTTC.

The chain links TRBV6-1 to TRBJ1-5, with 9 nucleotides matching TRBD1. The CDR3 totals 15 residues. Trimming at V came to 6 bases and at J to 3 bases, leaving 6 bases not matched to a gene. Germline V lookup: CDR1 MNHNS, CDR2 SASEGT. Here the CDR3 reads CASSPWTGDNQPQHF. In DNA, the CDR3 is TGTGCCAGCAGCCCCTGGACAGGGGACAATCAGCCCCAGCATTTT.

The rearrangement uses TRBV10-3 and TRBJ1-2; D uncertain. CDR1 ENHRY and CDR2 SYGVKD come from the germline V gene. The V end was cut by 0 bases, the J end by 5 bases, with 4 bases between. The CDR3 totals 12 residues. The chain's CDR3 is CAISESLYGYTF. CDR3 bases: TGTGCCATCAGTGAGTCCCTATATGGCTACACCTTC.

CDR3 loop: CASSLRLADYEQYF. CDR3 DNA sequence: TGTGCCAGCAGCTTACGACTAGCGGACTACGAGCAGTACTTC. V is TRBV11-1 and J is TRBJ2-7; 9 bases fit TRBD2. V was pared by 2 bases and J by 3 bases, with 2 bases of the junction left unmatched. The V gene's germline CDR1 is SGHAT and CDR2 FQDESV (reference sequence). This CDR3 region has 14 residues. The whole variable domain, filled in from reference TRBV11-1 and TRBJ2-7, reads EAEVAQSPRYKITEKSQAVAFWCDPISGHATLYWYRQILGQGPELLVQFQDESVVDDSQLPKDRFSAERLKGVDSTLKIQPAELGDSAMYLCASSLRLADYEQYFGPGTRLTVT.

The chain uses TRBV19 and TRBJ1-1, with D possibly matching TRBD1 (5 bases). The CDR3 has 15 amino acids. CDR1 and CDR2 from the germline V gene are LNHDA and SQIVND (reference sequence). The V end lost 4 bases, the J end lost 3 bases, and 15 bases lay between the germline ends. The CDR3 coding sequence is TGTGCCAGTAGTAACTATCAGGGTGGGTACACTGAAGCTTTCTTT. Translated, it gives CASSNYQGGYTEAFF.

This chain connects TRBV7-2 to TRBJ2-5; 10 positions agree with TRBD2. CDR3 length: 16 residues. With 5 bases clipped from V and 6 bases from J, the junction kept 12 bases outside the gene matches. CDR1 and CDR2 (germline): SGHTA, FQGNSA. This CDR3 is CASSPPTAGGAKTQYF. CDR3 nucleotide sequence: TGTGCCAGCAGCCCTCCCACAGCGGGAGGGGCAAAGACCCAGTACTTC.

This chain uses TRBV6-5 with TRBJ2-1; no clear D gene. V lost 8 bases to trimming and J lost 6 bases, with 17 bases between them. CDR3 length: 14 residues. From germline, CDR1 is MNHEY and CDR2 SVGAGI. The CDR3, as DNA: TGTGCCAGCCACCCAACCCGTAGTGGCAATGAGCAGTTCTTC. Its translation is CASHPTRSGNEQFF.

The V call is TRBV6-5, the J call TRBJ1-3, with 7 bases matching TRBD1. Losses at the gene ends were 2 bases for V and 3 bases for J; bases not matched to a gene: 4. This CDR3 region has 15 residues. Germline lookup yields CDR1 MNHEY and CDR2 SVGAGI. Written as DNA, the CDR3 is TGTGCCAGCAGTTACCATTACAGGGGTGGAAACACCATATATTTT. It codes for CASSYHYRGGNTIYF.